This is a list of T cell receptor beta chains from one sample in a study of blood T cell repertoires in COVID-19. Assay: immunoSEQ multiplex PCR; the TCRdb copy retains only in-frame clones and omits some. The sample holds approximately 200,000 clones; 85% to 90% are singletons and the top ten take roughly 18%. Sequences were obtained from peripheral blood. Source of these receptors: a person aged 65 to 79 with COVID-19, enrolled during active disease. Both conserved end residues are part of each CDR3. The D gene is left open where the match is weak. Not all rows give a size; the values are once, few, many and, for expanded clones, a class.

>TRBJ1-2|NA|TRBV6-1|few
TGTGCCAGCAGTGAAAGGGCGGGACGGGACCGGTATGGCTACACCTTC
CASSERAGRDRYGYTF
>TRBJ2-1|TRBD2|TRBV7-2|NA
TGTGCCAGCAGCTTAGCGGCTAGCGGGAGCGAGTTCTTC
CASSLAASGSEFF
>TRBJ2-7|NA|TRBV30|NA
TGTGCCTGGAGTGCTAGGAGCTCCTACGAGCAGTACTTC
CAWSARSSYEQYF
>TRBJ1-6|NA|TRBV30|NA
TGTGCCTCTGCAGACACAAATAATTCACCCCTCCACTTT
CASADTNNSPLHF
>TRBJ1-6|NA|TRBV27|NA
TGTGCCAGCAGTCTCGGGTTGCTGTACTATAATTCACCCCTCCACTTT
CASSLGLLYYNSPLHF
>TRBJ1-1|NA|TRBV29-1|NA
TGCAGCGTTGAGAGACCCGGGACACATCCTGAAGCTTTCTTT
CSVERPGTHPEAFF
>TRBJ2-7|TRBD2|TRBV19|NA
TGTGCCAGTACCTTGGGACTAGCGGGAGGCGAGCAGTACTTC
CASTLGLAGGEQYF
>TRBJ1-5|TRBD1|TRBV19|NA
TGTGCCAGTAGCCCCAGTAGGGACAGCGCTAATCAGCCCCAGCATTTT
CASSPSRDSANQPQHF
>TRBJ1-5|NA|TRBV28|once
TGTGCCAGCAGTAACAGTCGGCCCCAGCATTTT
CASSNSRPQHF
>TRBJ2-2|NA|TRBV3-1/TRBV3-2|once
TGTGCCAGCAGCCAAGTCGGGAGAAGTACCGGGGAGCTGTTTTTT
CASSQVGRSTGELFF
>TRBJ2-3|NA|TRBV7-2|NA
TGTGCCAGCAGTCTAGCAGGGGTTATCACAGATACGCAGTATTTT
CASSLAGVITDTQYF